The 30 T cell receptor beta chains presented below share a single source sample, sequenced in a study of T cell responses to AZD1222 COVID-19 vaccine. Repertoires were generated with immunoSEQ multiplex PCR, while TCRdb's copy carries only in-frame clones and drops some. The sample shows approximately 150,000 clones, roughly 89% of them seen only once. The sample was peripheral blood, taken on day 0 of AZD1222 vaccination. Receptors were obtained from an adult in good health.

This chain joins TRBV2 and TRBJ1-3; D unresolved. The V gene's germline CDR1 is SNHLY and CDR2 FYNNEI. CDR3 length equals 14 residues. Trimming removed 3 bases at V and 3 bases at J, with 9 bases between. The CDR3 is CASSDRGFGNTIYF. CDR3 nucleotides: TGTGCCAGCAGTGATCGGGGATTTGGAAACACCATATATTTT.

This chain uses TRBV25-1 with TRBJ2-7, with D tentatively TRBD1 (6 bases). Germline V gives CDR1 MGHDK, CDR2 SYGVNS. V lost 3 bases, J lost 7 bases, and 25 bases lay in between. The CDR3 is made up of 17 amino acids. The CDR3 nucleotides are TGTGCCAGCAGTGACCCAAGCAGGGGACCCCCCTCGGGAGAGCAGTACTTC. The encoded protein is CASSDPSRGPPSGEQYF.

This clone has only a few counts. The chain has TRBV6-5 and TRBJ2-7, with 7 bases fitting TRBD2. This CDR3 is built from 15 residues. V lost 5 bases to trimming and J lost 2 bases; unmatched junction nucleotides: 9. Germline CDR1 MNHEY, CDR2 SVGAGI. CDR3 in amino acids: CASSHGRMGTYEQYF. CDR3 nucleotides: TGTGCCAGCAGTCACGGGAGGATGGGGACCTACGAGCAGTACTTC.

This sequence joins TRBV4-1 and TRBJ1-6; 11 bases map to TRBD1. V shed 2 bases and J 15 bases; nucleotides not matched to a gene: 3. Germline assignment: CDR1 MGHRA and CDR2 YSYEKL. This CDR3 comprises 13 residues. DNA of the CDR3: TGCGCCAGCAGCCAAACGGGACAGGGGGTCCTCCACTTT. Its protein is CASSQTGQGVLHF.

The chain carries TRBV5-5 and TRBJ2-3; TRBD1 is a possible D gene (5 bases). Between the trimmed V and J ends, which lost 4 bases and 3 bases, there was a span of 18 bases. Per the germline V gene, CDR1 is SGHKS and CDR2 is YYEKEE (reference sequence). The CDR3 has 16 amino acids. In DNA form, the CDR3 reads TGTGCCAGCAGCCCCGTTTGGGGCAGGGAAACAGATACGCAGTATTTT. Protein sequence: CASSPVWGRETDTQYF.

CDR3 sequence reads: CATSGLVPTDTQYF. The CDR3 DNA is TGTGCCACCAGTGGACTAGTCCCCACAGATACGCAGTATTTT. This rearrangement joins TRBV24-1 to TRBJ2-3, with D possibly matching TRBD2 (6 bases). Germline V gene data show CDR1 as KGHDR and CDR2 as SFDVKD. Trimming took 5 bases from V and 2 from J, leaving 10 bases between them. The CDR3 totals 14 residues.

V usage is TRBV7-8 and J usage is TRBJ2-7; D is undetermined. The CDR3 loop spans 15 amino acids. In germline, CDR1 is SGHVS, CDR2 FQNEAQ. V was clipped by 5 bases and J by 2 bases, with 16 bases between them. The CDR3 DNA sequence: TGTGCCAGCAGCCCGGTAAGGTCCAGCGCCTACGAGCAGTACTTC. This encodes CASSPVRSSAYEQYF.

This clone was counted once. The rearrangement joins TRBV3-1 (or the pseudogene TRBV3-2) to TRBJ1-2; D might be TRBD1 (6 bases). The CDR3 runs to 15 residues. Germline CDR1 LGHDT, CDR2 YNNKEL (reference sequence). Trimming took off 4 bases at V and 4 bases at J, with 16 bases between the two ends. CDR3 residues: CASSLARRGFYGYTF. The CDR3 DNA reads TGTGCCAGCAGCCTAGCCCGCAGGGGCTTCTATGGCTACACCTTC.

CDR3 DNA: TGTGCCTGGAGTCCAACGGGACTAGTCACCGGGGAGCTGTTTTTT. It codes for CAWSPTGLVTGELFF. The chain has TRBV30 and TRBJ2-2, with 8 bases that match TRBD2. Germline lookup yields CDR1 GTSNPN and CDR2 SVGIG (reference sequence). The junction had 6 bases not matched to a gene; V was cut back by 2 bases and J by 4 bases. The CDR3 is 15 residues long.

The chain links TRBV7-3 to TRBJ2-5; possibly TRBD2 for D (5 bases). The CDR3 contains 16 residues. The germline V gene encodes CDR1 SGHTA and CDR2 FQGTGA. The V end was cut by 0 bases, the J end by 1 base, with 12 bases between. The CDR3, as DNA: TGTGCCAGCAGCTTAACGTTTGGCAGCGGCCAAGAGACCCAGTACTTC. Translating gives CASSLTFGSGQETQYF.

A few counts support this clone. This chain joins TRBV5-4 and TRBJ1-6, with D perhaps matching TRBD1 (6 bases). The CDR3 extends over 14 amino acids. The germline V gene encodes CDR1 SGHNT and CDR2 YYREEE (reference sequence). Trimming left V 2 bases short and J 9 bases short, with 12 bases between. The DNA of the CDR3 is TGTGCCAGCAGCTTACAGGGTACAGGTTCACCCCTCCACTTT. As protein: CASSLQGTGSPLHF.

The rearrangement links TRBV18 to TRBJ1-1, with unresolved D. Germline V gives CDR1 KGHSH, CDR2 LQKENI. Trimming pared 5 bases from V and 1 base from J, leaving 8 bases between. The CDR3 has 13 residues. CDR3 amino acids: CASSISGNTEAFF. The DNA of the CDR3 is TGTGCCAGCTCAATCTCAGGGAACACTGAAGCTTTCTTT. The full variable domain, with the rest looked up from reference TRBV18 and TRBJ1-1, is NAGVMQNPRHLVRRRGQEARLRCSPMKGHSHVYWYRQLPEEGLKFMVYLQKENIIDESGMPKERFSAEFPKEGPSILRIQQVVRGDSAAYFCASSISGNTEAFFGQGTRLTVV.

This clone was seen just once. Other nucleotide sequences in the sample specify the same CDR3. The chain is built from TRBV5-1 and TRBJ2-2; 9 bases fit TRBD1. V shed 4 bases and J 3 bases; nucleotides not matched to a gene: 4. Germline V gene lookup returns CDR1 SGHRS and CDR2 YFSETQ. This CDR3 is 15 amino acids long. The CDR3: CASSRGQGDTGELFF. The CDR3 nucleotides are TGCGCCAGCAGCAGGGGACAGGGTGACACCGGGGAGCTGTTTTTT.

The gene calls are TRBV5-6 and TRBJ2-1, with a possible D match to TRBD2 (5 bases). Germline V gene data show CDR1 as SGHDT and CDR2 as YYEEEE. The CDR3 length is 16 residues. V dropped 0 bases and J dropped 0 bases, with 10 bases sitting between them. The CDR3: CASSLVRLSSYNEQFF. DNA of the CDR3: TGTGCCAGCAGCTTGGTGAGACTAAGCTCCTACAATGAGCAGTTCTTC.

This clone was seen only a few times. CDR3 bases: TGTGCCAGCAGCTTGGTATCAGGGGGGCTGGGCACTGAAGCTTTCTTT. This codes for CASSLVSGGLGTEAFF. This chain connects TRBV5-6 to TRBJ1-1; 7 nucleotides match TRBD1. The CDR3 runs 16 residues. After removal of 0 bases from V and 4 bases from J, the junction contained 9 bases not matched to a gene. Per germline, CDR1 SGHDT and CDR2 YYEEEE.

This clone was counted a few times. The rearrangement links TRBV12-3 or TRBV12-4 to TRBJ2-1, with no clear D. V lost 7 bases, J lost 7 bases, and 8 bases lay in between. The CDR3 length is 11 residues. This CDR3 is CASTSLNEQFF. The CDR3 DNA reads as TGTGCCAGCACCTCCTTAAATGAGCAGTTCTTC.

The CDR3 protein is CASSLRSVHQTSDHPGGVYEQYF. The CDR3 bases are TGTGCCAGCAGTTTAAGGTCGGTGCACCAAACTTCGGACCACCCGGGAGGGGTCTACGAGCAGTACTTC. The genes are TRBV27 and TRBJ2-7; 8 bases are a match to TRBD2. Trimming at V came to 2 bases and at J to 3 bases, leaving 30 bases not matched to a gene. The germline CDR1 and CDR2 sequences are MNHEY and SMNVEV (reference sequence). This CDR3 region has 23 residues.

The chain employs TRBV7-9 and TRBJ2-7, with 9 bases identical to TRBD2. The CDR3 contains 14 residues. Germline V CDR1 and CDR2: SEHNR, FQNEAQ (reference sequence). J was trimmed by 4 bases and V by 0 bases; bases with no gene match: 1. This CDR3 is CASSLAGLAYEQYF. CDR3 DNA: TGTGCCAGCAGCTTAGCGGGACTAGCTTACGAGCAGTACTTC.

The V gene is TRBV5-1, the J gene TRBJ2-7; D gene uncertain. V lost 4 bases, J lost 3 bases, and 17 bases lay in between. CDR3 length: 15 amino acids. Germline V gene sequence: CDR1 SGHRS, CDR2 YFSETQ. CDR3 region: CASSLWVQTVYEQYF. The CDR3 DNA sequence: TGCGCCAGCAGCCTTTGGGTCCAGACCGTCTACGAGCAGTACTTC.

The rearrangement uses TRBV5-4 and TRBJ1-1; D gene unclear. The CDR3 is made up of 15 amino acids. The ends were cut back, 0 bases at V and 1 base at J, with 10 bases in the middle. Germline values: CDR1 SGHNT, CDR2 YYREEE (reference sequence). In nucleotides, the CDR3 is TGTGCCAGCAGCTTGGGCTCCCCAAAGAACACTGAAGCTTTCTTT. Residues: CASSLGSPKNTEAFF.

This rearrangement joins TRBV6-1 to TRBJ2-1; D is undetermined. The CDR3 runs to 15 residues. V was clipped by 3 bases and J by 10 bases, with 19 bases between them. The germline V gene has CDR1 MNHNS and CDR2 SASEGT. CDR3 DNA sequence: TGTGCCAGCAGTGAGATGGGTACACTAAGGGTGGAGCAGTTCTTC. This translates into CASSEMGTLRVEQFF.

This chain joins TRBV5-1 and TRBJ1-3; D is uncertain. CDR3 size: 16 residues. Trimming took off 4 bases at V and 0 bases at J, with 14 bases between the two ends. The V gene's germline CDR1 is SGHRS and CDR2 YFSETQ. CDR3 protein: CASSPDGSDSGNTIYF. The CDR3 DNA follows: TGCGCCAGCAGCCCCGACGGGTCCGACTCTGGAAACACCATATATTTT.

The rearrangement links TRBV4-1 to TRBJ1-5; TRBD1 matches 8 bases. The CDR3 runs 18 residues. Trimming at V came to 1 base and at J to 3 bases, leaving 11 bases not matched to a gene. The germline CDR1 and CDR2 sequences are MGHRA and YSYEKL. The CDR3 region has the DNA TGCGCCAGCAGCCAAGGGCAACTCAGGGGGCGAAACAATCAGCCCCAGCATTTT. Its protein product is CASSQGQLRGRNNQPQHF.

The rearrangement joins TRBV7-3 to TRBJ1-3; unclear D gene. V was trimmed by 8 bases and J by 2 bases, leaving 10 bases between them. Germline V gene sequence: CDR1 SGHTA, CDR2 FQGTGA. The CDR3 spans 13 residues. In nucleotides, the CDR3 is TGTGCCAGCGCCTTCGGGCCTGGAAACACCATATATTTT. Its translation: CASAFGPGNTIYF.

The rearrangement joins TRBV6-5 to TRBJ1-6; D might be TRBD1 (6 bases). Germline V lookup: CDR1 MNHEY, CDR2 SVGAGI. The CDR3 has 15 residues. V was cut by 7 bases and J by 10 bases, with 20 bases left in between. CDR3 in DNA: TGTGCCAGCACCACAATAGGGGGGGGAAGGTCACCCCTCCACTTT. It is translated as CASTTIGGGRSPLHF.

In its sample, this clone was seen a few times. The chain is built from TRBV5-1 and TRBJ1-4; D not certain. The ends were cut back, 1 base at V and 4 bases at J, with 11 bases in the middle. This CDR3 contains 15 residues. The V gene's germline CDR1 is SGHRS and CDR2 YFSETQ. CDR3: CASSLSHRNNEKLFF. The CDR3 nucleotides are TGCGCCAGCAGCTTGAGCCATCGGAATAATGAAAAACTGTTTTTT.

V and J are TRBV4-1 and TRBJ2-1, with D possibly being TRBD2 (6 bases). This CDR3 has 16 amino acids. Trimming stripped 4 bases from V and 4 bases from J, with 17 bases between. The germline V gene encodes CDR1 MGHRA and CDR2 YSYEKL. For the CDR3, the DNA is TGCGCCAGCAGCCTATCGCCGGGAGTGGGTTACAATGAGCAGTTCTTC. Its translation is CASSLSPGVGYNEQFF.

The chain links TRBV7-2 to TRBJ2-3, with no clear D. Germline CDR1 reads SGHTA; CDR2 reads FQGNSA. With 5 bases removed from V and 0 bases from J, the gap between germline ends came to 12 bases. The CDR3 runs 15 residues. The CDR3 DNA reads TGTGCCAGCAGCCTAGTCGATTTTAGCACAGATACGCAGTATTTT. Residues: CASSLVDFSTDTQYF.

The V gene is TRBV19, the J gene TRBJ1-5; D possibly corresponds to TRBD1 (6 bases). V lost 7 bases, J lost 4 bases, and 23 bases lay in between. The germline CDR1 and CDR2 sequences are LNHDA and SQIVND (reference sequence). The CDR3 runs 17 residues. The CDR3 here is CASNNVGGIGGNQPQHF. CDR3 in DNA: TGTGCCAGTAATAACGTCGGGGGCATCGGGGGTAATCAGCCCCAGCATTTT.

The chain has TRBV7-9 and TRBJ2-7; TRBD1 matches at 8 bases. With 4 bases clipped from V and 2 bases from J, the junction kept 1 base outside the gene matches. The germline V gene encodes CDR1 SEHNR and CDR2 FQNEAQ (reference sequence). This CDR3 contains 13 residues. As DNA, the CDR3 is TGTGCCAGCAGCTCCAGGGGGCCCTACGAGCAGTACTTC. It codes for CASSSRGPYEQYF.